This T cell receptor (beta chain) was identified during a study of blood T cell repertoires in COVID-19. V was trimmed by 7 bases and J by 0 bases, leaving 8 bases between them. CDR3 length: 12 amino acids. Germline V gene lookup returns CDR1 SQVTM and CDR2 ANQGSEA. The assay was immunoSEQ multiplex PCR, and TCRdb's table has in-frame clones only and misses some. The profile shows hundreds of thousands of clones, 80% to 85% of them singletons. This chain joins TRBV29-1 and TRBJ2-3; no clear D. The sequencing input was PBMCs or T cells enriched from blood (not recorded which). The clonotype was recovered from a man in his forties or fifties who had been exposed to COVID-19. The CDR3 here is CSAKSSTDTQYF. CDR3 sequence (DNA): TGCAGCGCGAAATCTAGCACAGATACGCAGTATTTT.